A selection of T cell receptor beta chains follows, all from one sample in a study of blood T cells in healthy people across ages. One entry per CDR3 protein, called by TCRdb with MiXCR from the 5' RACE reads. This table has around 870,000 distinct CDR3 sequences, more than 25% appearing once. The sequenced material came from blood. These receptors all come from a woman aged 80 or older in good health. CDR3s include the opening cysteine and the closing phenylalanine or tryptophan. D genes are given only for firm matches. Size values are once, few and many counts, or a class for expanded clones, and some rows have none.

cdr3_aa cdr3_nt cdr3_length d_call j_call v_call clone_size
CASKMEENSPLHF TGCGCCAGCAAGATGGAGGAGAATTCACCCCTCCACTTT 13 . TRBJ1-6 TRBV5-1 .
CASSLGTGASEQFF TGTGCCAGCAGCTTAGGGACAGGGGCTAGTGAGCAGTTCTTC 14 TRBD1 TRBJ2-1 TRBV7-2 many
CASSFGGQGDTEAFF TGTGCCAGCAGCTTCGGGGGACAGGGAGACACTGAAGCTTTCTTT 15 TRBD1 TRBJ1-1 TRBV5-4 .
CASLGGNANYSYTF TGTGCCAGCCTTGGGGGTAATGCTAACTATAGCTACACCTTC 14 . TRBJ1-2 TRBV28 .
CASSLGQGAGNQPQHF TGTGCCAGCAGCTTGGGACAGGGGGCGGGGAATCAGCCCCAGCATTTT 16 TRBD1 TRBJ1-5 TRBV7-2 .
CASSYSTGPNEQFF TGTGCCAGCAGTTACTCGACCGGGCCCAATGAGCAGTTCTTC 14 . TRBJ2-1 TRBV6-5 many
CASSQDGQREAFF TGTGCCAGCAGCCAAGATGGGCAGAGAGAAGCTTTCTTT 13 . TRBJ1-1 TRBV3-1 .
CASSLKWGQNEQFF TGTGCCAGCAGCTTAAAATGGGGACAGAATGAGCAGTTCTTC 14 TRBD1 TRBJ2-1 TRBV11-2 .
CASRDIGHNEQFF TGTGCCAGCAGGGACATAGGACACAATGAGCAGTTCTTC 13 . TRBJ2-1 TRBV6-2/TRBV6-3 many
CASSAGDGYEQYF TGCGCCAGCAGCGCGGGGGACGGCTACGAGCAGTACTTC 13 TRBD2 TRBJ2-7 TRBV5-1 many
CAWGTKLNYGYTF TGTGCCTGGGGCACAAAATTAAACTATGGCTACACCTTC 13 . TRBJ1-2 TRBV30 .
CSAPDREAEGQPQHF TGCAGTGCTCCCGACAGGGAGGCGGAGGGTCAGCCCCAGCATTTT 15 TRBD1 TRBJ1-5 TRBV20-1 few
CASCPEQGSSRAFF TGTGCCAGCTGCCCCGAACAGGGGAGTTCGAGGGCTTTCTTT 14 TRBD1 TRBJ1-1 TRBV18 few
CASSQVRGMGTDTQYF TGTGCCAGCAGCCAAGTAAGAGGGATGGGGACAGATACGCAGTATTTT 16 . TRBJ2-3 TRBV3-1 few
CATRGPSTDTQYF TGTGCCACCCGCGGGCCTAGCACAGATACGCAGTATTTT 13 . TRBJ2-3 TRBV6-6 many
CASSQGKMGENQPQHF TGTGCCAGCAGCCAAGGGAAAATGGGGGAGAATCAGCCCCAGCATTTT 16 . TRBJ1-5 TRBV4-2 few
CASRVGSYNEQFF TGTGCCAGCAGGGTAGGCTCCTACAATGAGCAGTTCTTC 13 . TRBJ2-1 TRBV6-2/TRBV6-3 many
CASSISTSGEVYEQYF TGTGCCAGCAGCATATCGACTAGCGGGGAGGTTTACGAGCAGTACTTC 16 TRBD2 TRBJ2-7 TRBV9 many
CASSLDAPTPAFF TGTGCCAGCAGTTTAGATGCACCAACCCCAGCTTTCTTT 13 . TRBJ1-1 TRBV12-3/TRBV12-4 few
CASSLTIGNTIYF TGTGCCAGCAGTTTGACGATTGGAAACACCATATATTTT 13 . TRBJ1-3 TRBV6-2/TRBV6-3 .
CSANAADLAKNIQYF TGCAGTGCTAATGCCGCAGACCTAGCCAAAAACATTCAGTACTTC 15 . TRBJ2-4 TRBV20-1 many
CASSSGTHAYTQYF TGTGCCAGCAGCTCCGGGACGCATGCTTATACGCAGTATTTT 14 . TRBJ2-3 TRBV7-2 many
CSARLLAGGFTDTQYF TGCAGTGCTAGACTTCTGGCGGGGGGATTCACAGATACGCAGTATTTT 16 TRBD2 TRBJ2-3 TRBV20-1 .
CANSLNGMRTGELFF TGTGCCAACAGCTTAAATGGGATGAGGACCGGGGAGCTGTTTTTT 15 . TRBJ2-2 TRBV7-2 .
CASSQAHRSSRTESYEQYF TGCGCCAGCAGCCAAGCCCATCGTAGTTCGAGAACAGAGTCCTACGAGCAGTACTTC 19 . TRBJ2-7 TRBV4-1 few
CASRRTSGGADTQYF TGTGCCAGCAGGAGGACTAGCGGGGGCGCAGATACGCAGTATTTT 15 TRBD2 TRBJ2-3 TRBV6-2/TRBV6-3 many
CASSRDRGLGPQHF TGTGCCAGCAGTCGAGACAGGGGGCTAGGACCCCAGCATTTT 14 TRBD1 TRBJ1-5 TRBV6-2/TRBV6-3 many
CSVRRGVGTDTQYF TGCAGTGTTCGAAGGGGGGTTGGCACAGATACGCAGTATTTT 14 . TRBJ2-3 TRBV20-1 .
CASSLLAGALNTGELFF TGTGCCAGCAGCTTGCTAGCGGGGGCTTTGAACACCGGGGAGCTGTTTTTT 17 TRBD2 TRBJ2-2 TRBV5-6 few
CSAREARLGDTQYF TGCAGTGCCCGAGAGGCGCGACTAGGGGATACGCAGTATTTT 14 . TRBJ2-3 TRBV20-1 .
CATSSTLTPTSYGYTF TGTGCCACCAGCAGCACCCTAACCCCCACCAGCTATGGCTACACCTTC 16 . TRBJ1-2 TRBV15 many
CASSQDPGLAYEQFF TGCGCCAGCAGCCAAGATCCGGGACTAGCTTATGAGCAGTTCTTC 15 TRBD2 TRBJ2-1 TRBV4-1 many